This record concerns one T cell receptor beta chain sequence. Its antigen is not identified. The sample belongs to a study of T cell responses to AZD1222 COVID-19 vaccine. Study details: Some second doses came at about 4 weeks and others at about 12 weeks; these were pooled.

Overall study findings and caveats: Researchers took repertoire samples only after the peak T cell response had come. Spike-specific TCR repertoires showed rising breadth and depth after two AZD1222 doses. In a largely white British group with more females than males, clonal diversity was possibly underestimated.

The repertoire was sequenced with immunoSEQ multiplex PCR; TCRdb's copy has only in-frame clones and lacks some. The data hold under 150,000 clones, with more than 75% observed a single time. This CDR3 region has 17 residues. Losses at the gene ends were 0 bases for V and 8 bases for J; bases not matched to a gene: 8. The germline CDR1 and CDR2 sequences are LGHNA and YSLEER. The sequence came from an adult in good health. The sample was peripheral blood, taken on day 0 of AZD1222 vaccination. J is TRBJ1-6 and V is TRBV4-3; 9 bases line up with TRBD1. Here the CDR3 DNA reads TGCGCCAGCAGCCAAGATCCCCACACAGGGGGCGATTCACCCCTCCACTTT. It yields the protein CASSQDPHTGGDSPLHF.